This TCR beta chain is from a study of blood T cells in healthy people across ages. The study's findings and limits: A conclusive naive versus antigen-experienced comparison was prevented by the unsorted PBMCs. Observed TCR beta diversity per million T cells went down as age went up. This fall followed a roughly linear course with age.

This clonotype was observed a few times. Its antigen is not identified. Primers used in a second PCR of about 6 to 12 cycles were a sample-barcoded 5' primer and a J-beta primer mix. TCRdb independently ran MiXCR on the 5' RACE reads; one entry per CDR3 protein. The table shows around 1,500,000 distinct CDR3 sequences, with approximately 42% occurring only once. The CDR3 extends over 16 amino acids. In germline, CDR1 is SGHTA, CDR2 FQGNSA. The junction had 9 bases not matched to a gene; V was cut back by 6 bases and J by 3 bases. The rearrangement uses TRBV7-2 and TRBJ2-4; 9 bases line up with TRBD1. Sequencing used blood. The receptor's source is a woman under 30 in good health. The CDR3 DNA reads TGTGCCAGCAGGGACCAGGACAGGGGATACAAAAACATTCAGTACTTC. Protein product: CASRDQDRGYKNIQYF.